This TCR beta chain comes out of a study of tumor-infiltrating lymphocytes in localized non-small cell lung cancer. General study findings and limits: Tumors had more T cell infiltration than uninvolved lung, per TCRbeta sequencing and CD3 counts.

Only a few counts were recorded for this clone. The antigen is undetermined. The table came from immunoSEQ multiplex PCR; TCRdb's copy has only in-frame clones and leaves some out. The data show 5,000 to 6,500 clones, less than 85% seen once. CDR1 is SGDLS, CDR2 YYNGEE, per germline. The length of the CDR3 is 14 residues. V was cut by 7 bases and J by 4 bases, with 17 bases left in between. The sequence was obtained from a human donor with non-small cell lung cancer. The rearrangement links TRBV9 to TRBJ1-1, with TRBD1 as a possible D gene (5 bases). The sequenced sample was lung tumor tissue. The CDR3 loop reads CASGGVGLFTEAFF. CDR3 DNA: TGTGCCAGCGGAGGGGTAGGGCTTTTCACTGAAGCTTTCTTT.